Detailed here is one TCR beta chain. This specimen belongs to a study of Ad26.COV2.S vaccination and SARS-CoV-2 variants. Treatment of the sample: around 19 received Ad26.COV2.S at low or high dose, single or two shots; about five received placebo; per-sample allocation not given. Day 63 following the first vaccine or placebo injection was when the samples were taken. CDR1 is ENHRY, CDR2 SYGVKD, per germline. This CDR3 has 14 residues. Trimming cost V 8 bases and J 2 bases, with 14 bases left between them. Clones were sequenced by immunoSEQ multiplex PCR, and TCRdb holds only the in-frame ones, with some missing. The table has about half a million clones, roughly nine tenths seen once; the top ten hold 1.5% to 2%.

The source is a person aged 18 to 65 who received the Ad26.COV2.S COVID-19 vaccine or a placebo. V is TRBV10-3 and J is TRBJ2-3; D is perhaps TRBD2 (6 bases). Sequenced here: peripheral blood, sampled in a trial of Ad26.COV2.S vaccine versus placebo. CDR3 DNA: TGTGCCATCGCGGCGGGAACGACCACAGATACGCAGTATTTT. This sequence encodes CAIAAGTTTDTQYF.